This TCR beta chain was observed in a study of T-cell reconstitution after alpha-beta-depleted transplantation in children. This CDR3 comprises 16 residues. Germline V gene sequence: CDR1 SGHRS, CDR2 YFSETQ. The trim removed 1 base at V and 5 bases at J, leaving 6 bases unmatched. This clonotype came up a few times. Researchers prepared the TCRbeta library using unique molecular identifiers, the study reports. One entry per CDR3 protein results from TCRdb running MiXCR on the PCR reads. The table lists about 230,000 distinct CDR3 sequences, around 9.6% of them singletons. The clonotype comes from a human donor who donated a stem cell graft to a child with acute lymphoblastic leukemia. This sample comprised PBMCs from the stem cell graft donor, obtained from the stem cell graft. The chain couples TRBV5-1 to TRBJ2-1, with 10 positions matching TRBD2. In DNA form, the CDR3 reads TGCGCCAGCAGCTTGATCAGCGGGGGGGCTGACAATGAGCAGTTCTTC. Its protein product is CASSLISGGADNEQFF.